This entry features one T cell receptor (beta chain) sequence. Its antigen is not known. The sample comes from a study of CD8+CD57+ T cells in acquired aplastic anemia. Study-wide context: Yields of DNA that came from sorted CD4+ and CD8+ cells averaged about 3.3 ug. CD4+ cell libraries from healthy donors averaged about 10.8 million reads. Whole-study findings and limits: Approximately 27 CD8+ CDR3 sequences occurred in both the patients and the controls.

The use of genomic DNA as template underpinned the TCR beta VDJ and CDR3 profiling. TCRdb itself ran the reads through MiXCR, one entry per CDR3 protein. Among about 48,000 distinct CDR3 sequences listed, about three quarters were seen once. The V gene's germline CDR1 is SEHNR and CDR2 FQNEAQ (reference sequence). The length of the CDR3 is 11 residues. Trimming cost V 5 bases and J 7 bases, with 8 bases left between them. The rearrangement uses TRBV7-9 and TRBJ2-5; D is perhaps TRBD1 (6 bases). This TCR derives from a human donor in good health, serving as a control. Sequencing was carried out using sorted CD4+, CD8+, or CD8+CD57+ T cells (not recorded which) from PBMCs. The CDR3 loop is CASSQQGTQYF. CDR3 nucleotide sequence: TGTGCCAGCAGCCAACAGGGGACCCAGTACTTC. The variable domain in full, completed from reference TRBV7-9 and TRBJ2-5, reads DTGVSQNPRHKITKRGQNVTFRCDPISEHNRLYWYRQTLGQGPEFLTYFQNEAQLEKSRLLSDRFSAERPKGSFSTLEIQRTEQGDSAMYLCASSQQGTQYFGPGTRLLVL.